The next 5 T cell receptor beta chains were all read from a single sample in a study of blood T cell repertoires in COVID-19. TCRdb's copy holds only in-frame clones and misses some; the assay was immunoSEQ multiplex PCR. The sample shows some 56,000 clones, 89% of them seen only once. The source material was peripheral blood. All receptors come from an older woman with COVID-19, enrolled during active disease.

This clone was seen a few times. This CDR3 reads CASRSRDSLTYEQYF. The CDR3 region has the DNA TGTGCCAGCAGGAGCCGGGACAGCCTAACCTACGAGCAGTACTTC. The chain couples TRBV7-2 to TRBJ2-7; 7 bases fit TRBD1. The ends lost 6 bases at V and 2 bases at J; junction bases unmatched: 10. This CDR3 contains 15 residues. Germline CDR1 reads SGHTA; CDR2 reads FQGNSA.

The chain is built from TRBV7-8 and TRBJ2-5; 11 bases fit TRBD2. J gave up 5 bases and V 2 bases, and 4 bases lay outside the gene matches. CDR3 size: 15 residues. Looked up from germline, CDR1 is SGHVS and CDR2 is FQNEAQ. The CDR3 spells CASSLTSGRRETQYF. CDR3 nucleotides: TGTGCCAGCAGCTTAACTAGCGGGAGAAGGGAGACCCAGTACTTC.

The chain links TRBV4-1 to TRBJ1-1; D is perhaps TRBD1 (6 bases). V lost 1 base and J lost 5, with 8 bases in between. Germline V gives CDR1 MGHRA, CDR2 YSYEKL. The CDR3 covers 13 residues. The chain's CDR3 is CASSQGQGTEAFF. CDR3 DNA: TGCGCCAGCAGCCAAGGTCAGGGGACTGAAGCTTTCTTT.

The chain couples TRBV10-3 to TRBJ1-1, with a weak D call TRBD1 (5 bases). The CDR3 extends over 12 amino acids. The V end lost 7 bases, the J end lost 5 bases, and 11 bases lay between the germline ends. Germline V gives CDR1 ENHRY, CDR2 SYGVKD. The CDR3 DNA reads as TGTGCCATCATACCGGGGGAAACTGAAGCTTTCTTT. Its protein product is CAIIPGETEAFF.

The chain uses TRBV12-3 or TRBV12-4 and TRBJ2-1, with 8 bases that match TRBD2. The CDR3 is 12 amino acids. V shed 2 bases and J 15 bases; nucleotides not matched to a gene: 6. CDR3 residues: CASSLIAGISFF. The CDR3 nucleotides are TGTGCCAGCAGTTTAATAGCGGGGATTTCGTTCTTC.